The 10 T cell receptor beta chains below were found in one sample sequenced in a study of brain T cells in children with intractable seizures. As to time point: blood from clinic visit 5 months post-surgery; TSC patient then seizure free. Repertoires were generated with immunoSEQ multiplex PCR, while TCRdb's copy carries only in-frame clones and drops some. The sample lists hundreds of thousands of clones; over 85% were seen once. Sequences were derived from peripheral blood, sampled more than 4 months after surgery. All receptors derive from a boy less than two years old with tuberous sclerosis and intractable seizures.

This rearrangement joins TRBV5-1 to TRBJ2-7, with D uncertain. Germline V gene lookup returns CDR1 SGHRS and CDR2 YFSETQ. This CDR3 has 13 residues. The ends were cut back, 0 bases at V and 5 bases at J, with 9 bases in the middle. The CDR3 region is CASSLARANEQYF. CDR3 in DNA: TGCGCCAGCAGCTTGGCTAGGGCAAACGAGCAGTACTTC.

The genes are TRBV4-1 and TRBJ1-1; 9 positions match TRBD1. Germline lookup yields CDR1 MGHRA and CDR2 YSYEKL. This CDR3 contains 16 residues. V was pared by 4 bases and J by 0 bases, with 6 bases of the junction left unmatched. The CDR3 here is CASSPRTGDMNTEAFF. In DNA form, the CDR3 reads TGCGCCAGCAGCCCCCGGACAGGGGACATGAACACTGAAGCTTTCTTT.

V usage is TRBV7-2 and J usage is TRBJ2-7; D may be TRBD1 or TRBD2 (5 bases each). This CDR3 contains 16 residues. The germline gives CDR1 SGHTA, CDR2 FQGNSA. With 4 bases removed from V and 4 bases from J, the gap between germline ends came to 20 bases. CDR3 DNA: TGTGCCAGCAGCTATAAGGGGCCTTTCGAGGGTTACGAGCAGTACTTC. Its protein product is CASSYKGPFEGYEQYF.

The J gene is TRBJ1-4, the V gene TRBV24-1; D possibly corresponds to TRBD1 (6 bases). Germline V gives CDR1 KGHDR, CDR2 SFDVKD. Trimming removed 9 bases from V and 9 bases from J, with 19 bases in between. This CDR3 is 14 amino acids long. Here the CDR3 reads CATRSPGHVKKLFF. CDR3 nucleotides: TGTGCCACCCGATCGCCGGGACACGTAAAAAAACTGTTTTTT.

This clone has only a few counts. The J gene is TRBJ1-1, the V gene TRBV6-2 or TRBV6-3, with D hard to call. CDR3 length equals 13 residues. The V end lost 1 base, the J end lost 13 bases, and 16 bases lay between the germline ends. The germline V gene encodes CDR1 MNHEY and CDR2 SVGEGT. CDR3 protein: CASSYFWPADVFF. Written as DNA, the CDR3 is TGTGCCAGCAGTTACTTCTGGCCCGCGGACGTTTTCTTT.

This chain links TRBV24-1 with TRBJ1-2, with TRBD1 as a possible D gene (5 bases). Per germline, CDR1 KGHDR and CDR2 SFDVKD. Trimming stripped 7 bases from V and 7 bases from J, with 15 bases between. This CDR3 region has 13 residues. Written as DNA, the CDR3 is TGTGCCACCAGCAGTAAGGGGCGGAGTGGCTACACCTTC. As protein: CATSSKGRSGYTF.

This chain uses TRBV18 with TRBJ2-1; 9 nucleotides match TRBD1. CDR1 is KGHSH and CDR2 is LQKENI in the germline V gene. V shed 4 bases, J shed 6 bases, and the junction held 7 bases outside the gene matches. This CDR3 is 15 amino acids long. CDR3 region: CASSLPGTGINEQFF. The CDR3 region has the DNA TGTGCCAGCTCACTACCCGGGACAGGGATCAATGAGCAGTTCTTC.

This sequence joins TRBV16 and TRBJ1-5; D not certain. CDR1 is KGHSY and CDR2 is FQNENV in the germline V gene. This CDR3 is built from 14 residues. Trimming took off 4 bases at V and 1 base at J, with 8 bases between the two ends. CDR3 amino acids: CASSPSRSNQPQHF. CDR3 DNA sequence: TGTGCCAGCAGCCCGTCGAGGAGCAATCAGCCCCAGCATTTT.

This clone has a single count. CDR3 region: CAITQDVSYEQYF. In nucleotides, the CDR3 is TGTGCCATCACCCAAGACGTCTCCTACGAGCAGTACTTC. V usage is TRBV10-3 and J usage is TRBJ2-7; no clear D. This CDR3 has 13 amino acids. In germline, CDR1 is ENHRY, CDR2 SYGVKD. V lost 7 bases and J lost 0, with 10 bases in between.

This chain joins TRBV10-2 and TRBJ1-1; 9 bases align to TRBD1. Germline CDR1 reads WSHSY; CDR2 reads SAAADI. The CDR3 covers 15 residues. J lost 0 bases, V lost 8 bases, and 7 bases had no gene match. In DNA form, the CDR3 reads TGCGCCAGCCTGTGGGACAGGGTCGTGAACACTGAAGCTTTCTTT. This gives the protein CASLWDRVVNTEAFF.